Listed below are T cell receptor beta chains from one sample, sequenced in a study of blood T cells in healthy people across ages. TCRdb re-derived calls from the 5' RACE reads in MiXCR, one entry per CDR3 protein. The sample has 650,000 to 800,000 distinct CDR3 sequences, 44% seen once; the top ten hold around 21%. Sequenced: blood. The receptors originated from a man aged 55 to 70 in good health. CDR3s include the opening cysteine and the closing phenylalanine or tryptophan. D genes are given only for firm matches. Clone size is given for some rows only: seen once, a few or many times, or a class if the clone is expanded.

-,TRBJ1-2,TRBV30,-,CAWSVKSRTGYTF,TGTGCCTGGAGTGTAAAGAGCAGGACTGGCTACACCTTC
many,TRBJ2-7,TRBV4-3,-,CASSQEVGKSYEQYF,TGCGCCAGCAGCCAAGAGGTAGGGAAGTCCTACGAGCAGTACTTC
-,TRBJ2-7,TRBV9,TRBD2,CASSADGGVYEQYF,TGTGCCAGCAGCGCAGACGGGGGGGTTTACGAGCAGTACTTC
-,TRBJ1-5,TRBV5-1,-,CASSLDGQGPNQPQHF,TGCGCCAGCAGCTTGGATGGCCAGGGACCCAATCAGCCCCAGCATTTT
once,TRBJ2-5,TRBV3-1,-,CASSQVFYFDIGKYNEQYF,TGTGCCAGCAGCCAAGTATTTTATTTTGACATCGGGAAATACAATGAGCAGTACTTC
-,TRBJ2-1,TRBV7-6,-,CASSLVRWDNEQFF,TGTGCCAGCAGCTTAGTTCGTTGGGACAATGAGCAGTTCTTC
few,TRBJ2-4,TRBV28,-,CASSFADIQYF,TGTGCCAGCAGTTTTGCGGACATTCAGTACTTC
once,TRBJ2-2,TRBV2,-,CASIDGLIRTGELFF,TGTGCCAGCATTGACGGACTGATCAGAACCGGGGAGCTGTTTTTT
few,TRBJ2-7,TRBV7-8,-,CASSLNPYEQYF,TGTGCCAGCAGCTTGAACCCCTACGAGCAGTACTTC
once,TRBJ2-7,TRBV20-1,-,CSARPTGRSGEQYF,TGCAGTGCTAGGCCGACAGGCCGATCGGGCGAGCAGTACTTC
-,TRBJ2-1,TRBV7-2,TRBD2,CASSPPGSRGGNEQFF,TGTGCCAGCAGCCCTCCGGGGAGTCGGGGGGGCAATGAGCAGTTCTTC
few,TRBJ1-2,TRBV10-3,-,CAISDPGHPSGGYTF,TGTGCCATCAGTGACCCGGGACACCCCTCGGGTGGCTACACCTTC
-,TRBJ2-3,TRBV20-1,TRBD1,CSAVGDRSTDTQYF,TGCAGTGCCGTTGGGGACAGGAGCACAGATACGCAGTATTTT
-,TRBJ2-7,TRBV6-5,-,CASSYSLGGEQYF,TGTGCCAGCAGTTACTCTTTGGGGGGCGAGCAGTACTTC
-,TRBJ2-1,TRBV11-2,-,CASSLFAQARVAYNEQFF,TGTGCCAGCAGCTTATTCGCCCAGGCCCGTGTGGCATACAATGAGCAGTTCTTC
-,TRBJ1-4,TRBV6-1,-,CASSERDTRKLFF,TGTGCCAGCAGTGAAAGGGACACGCGAAAACTGTTTTTT
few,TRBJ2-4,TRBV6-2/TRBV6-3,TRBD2,CASSTLASIQYF,TGTGCCAGCAGTACACTAGCGAGCATTCAGTACTTC
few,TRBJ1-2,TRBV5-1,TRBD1,CASSYNRGEVDGYTF,TGCGCCAGCAGCTACAACAGGGGAGAGGTCGATGGCTACACCTTC
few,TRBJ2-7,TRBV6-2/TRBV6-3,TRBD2,CASTQRGGFYEQYF,TGTGCCAGCACCCAACGGGGGGGCTTCTACGAGCAGTACTTC
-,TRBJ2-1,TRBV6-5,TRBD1,CASSYTVTGNNEQFF,TGTGCCAGCAGTTACACCGTGACAGGGAACAATGAGCAGTTCTTC
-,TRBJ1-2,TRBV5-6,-,CASSLTVSLTPGYGYTF,TGTGCCAGCAGCTTGACCGTCAGCCTAACCCCGGGGTATGGCTACACCTTC
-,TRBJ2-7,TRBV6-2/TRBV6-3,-,CASSYELRPYEQYF,TGTGCCAGCAGTTACGAGTTGCGGCCCTACGAGCAGTACTTC
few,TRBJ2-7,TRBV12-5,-,CASGLGGGEQYF,TGTGCTAGTGGTTTGGGGGGAGGCGAGCAGTACTTC
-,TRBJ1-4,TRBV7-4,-,CASSPGRIGTNEKLFF,TGTGCCAGCAGCCCCGGGAGGATAGGGACTAATGAAAAACTGTTTTTT
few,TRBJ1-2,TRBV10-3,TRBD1,CAISPGGDYGYTF,TGTGCCATCAGTCCAGGGGGAGACTATGGCTACACCTTC
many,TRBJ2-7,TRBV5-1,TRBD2,CASSLRPGLAEYEQYF,TGCGCCAGCAGCCTCCGCCCGGGACTAGCGGAATACGAGCAGTACTTC
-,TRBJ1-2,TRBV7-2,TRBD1,CASSLDRVHGYTF,TGTGCCAGCAGCTTGGACAGGGTACATGGCTACACCTTC
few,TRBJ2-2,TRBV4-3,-,CASSQQGTNTGELFF,TGCGCCAGCAGCCAACAGGGTACAAACACCGGGGAGCTGTTTTTT
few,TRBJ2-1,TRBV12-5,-,CASGLVLGRLGEGGNNEQFF,TGTGCTAGTGGTTTGGTACTCGGCCGCCTTGGTGAGGGGGGGAACAATGAGCAGTTCTTC
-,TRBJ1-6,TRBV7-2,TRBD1,CASSRLHQGGSPLHF,TGTGCCAGCAGCCGATTACACCAGGGGGGCTCACCCCTCCACTTT
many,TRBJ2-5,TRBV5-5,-,CASTILPGPGETQYF,TGTGCCAGCACCATCCTACCGGGGCCGGGGGAGACCCAGTACTTC
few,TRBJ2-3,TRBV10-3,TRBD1,CAISLQGVGTDTQYF,TGTGCCATCAGCCTGCAGGGGGTTGGCACAGATACGCAGTATTTT
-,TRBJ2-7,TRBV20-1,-,CSARFPRGGTGEQYF,TGCAGTGCTCGATTCCCTAGAGGAGGCACGGGCGAGCAGTACTTC
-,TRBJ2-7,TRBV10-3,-,CAISPLSSYEQYF,TGTGCCATCAGTCCCCTGAGCTCCTACGAGCAGTACTTC
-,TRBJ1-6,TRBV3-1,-,CASSHGSTYNSPLHF,TGTGCCAGCAGCCACGGTAGTACCTATAATTCACCCCTCCACTTT
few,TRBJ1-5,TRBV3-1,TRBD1,CASSLGQGFQPQHF,TGTGCCAGCAGTCTCGGACAGGGCTTTCAGCCCCAGCATTTT
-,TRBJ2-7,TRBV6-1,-,CASSGWGPGRYEQYF,TGTGCCAGCAGTGGGTGGGGGCCCGGGAGGTACGAGCAGTACTTC
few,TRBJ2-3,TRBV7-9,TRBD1,CASSPNRQGPSTDTQYF,TGTGCCAGCAGCCCAAACCGACAGGGCCCTAGCACAGATACGCAGTATTTT
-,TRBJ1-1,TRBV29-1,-,CSAVGILNTEAFF,TGCAGCGCCGTGGGAATTCTGAACACTGAAGCTTTCTTT
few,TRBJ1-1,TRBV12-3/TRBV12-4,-,CASSYGAEAFF,TGTGCCAGCAGTTACGGGGCTGAAGCTTTCTTT
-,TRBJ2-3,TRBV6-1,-,CASSESWSGPQSTDTQYF,TGTGCCAGCAGTGAATCGTGGAGCGGGCCTCAGAGCACAGATACGCAGTATTTT
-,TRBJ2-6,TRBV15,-,CAISLQGTGANVLTF,TGTGCCATCAGCCTACAGGGTACTGGGGCCAACGTCCTGACTTTC
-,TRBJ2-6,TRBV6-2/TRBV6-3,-,CASSPGQSIQLGANVLTF,TGTGCCAGCAGCCCCGGACAATCCATTCAGCTTGGGGCCAACGTCCTGACTTTC
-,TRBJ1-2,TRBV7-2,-,CASGDGYGYTF,TGTGCCAGCGGGGACGGCTATGGCTACACCTTC
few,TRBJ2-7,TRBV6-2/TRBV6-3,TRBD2,CASSWPGGYTYEQYF,TGTGCCAGCAGTTGGCCGGGGGGGTATACCTACGAGCAGTACTTC